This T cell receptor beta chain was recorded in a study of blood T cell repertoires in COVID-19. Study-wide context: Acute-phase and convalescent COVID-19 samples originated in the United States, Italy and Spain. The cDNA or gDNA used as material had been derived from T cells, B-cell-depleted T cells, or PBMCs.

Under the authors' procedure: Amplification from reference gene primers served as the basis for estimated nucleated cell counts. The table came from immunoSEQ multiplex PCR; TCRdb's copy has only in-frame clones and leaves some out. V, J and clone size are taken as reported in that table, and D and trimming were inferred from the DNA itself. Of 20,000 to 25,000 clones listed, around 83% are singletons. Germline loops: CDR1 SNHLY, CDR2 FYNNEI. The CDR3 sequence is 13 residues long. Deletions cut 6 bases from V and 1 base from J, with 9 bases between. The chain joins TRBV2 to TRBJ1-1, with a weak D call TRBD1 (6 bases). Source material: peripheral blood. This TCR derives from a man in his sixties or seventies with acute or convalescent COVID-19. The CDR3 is CASSPGENTEAFF. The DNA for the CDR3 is TGTGCCAGCAGCCCAGGGGAGAACACTGAAGCTTTCTTT.